The present TCR beta chain was sequenced within a study of T-cell reconstitution after alpha-beta-depleted transplantation in children. Study-wide results and limits: Two months or so post-transplant, alpha-beta T cells reportedly derived from several hundred expanded graft clones. When one year had passed after transplant, most T-cell counts and diversity came from newly produced T cells. Some patients showed high day-60 TCRbeta diversity, which derived from surviving recipient T cells and thymic progenitors.

In the case of this clonotype: Its cognate antigen is unknown.

This sample's TCRbeta library carried unique molecular identifier barcodes. One entry per CDR3 protein, called by TCRdb with MiXCR from the PCR reads. The sample lists approximately 230,000 distinct CDR3 sequences; under 30% were seen once. This clonotype originated in a female patient aged 2-9 years who had a stem cell transplant for congenital amegakaryocytic thrombocytopenia, so the T cells may come from the graft donor. The sample here was PBMCs, mostly from graft donor cells, taken 360 days after TCRalphabeta/CD19-depleted stem cell transplant.

In nucleotides, the CDR3 is TGCAGTGCTAGTTGGGCGGGGGGCTACACCTTC. Translated, it gives CSASWAGGYTF. The V and J genes are TRBV20-1 and TRBJ1-2; D gene uncertain. Trimming removed 3 bases at V and 8 bases at J, with 10 bases between. CDR1 is DFQATT and CDR2 is SNEGSKA in the germline V gene (reference sequence). The CDR3 covers 11 residues.